A selection of T cell receptor beta chains follows, all from one sample in a study of cytomegalovirus exposure and HLA in healthy donors. TCRdb's table, derived via immunoSEQ multiplex PCR, lists solely in-frame clones and lacks some. This sample yields tens of thousands of clones, of which around 90% are seen a single time; 3% to 4% belongs to the top ten. Input material: PBMCs. Receptors were obtained from a woman under 30 in good health and CMV-seropositive. The CDR3 runs from the conserved cysteine through the conserved F or W. The D gene is left open where the match is weak. Clone size is given for some rows only: seen once, a few or many times, or a class if the clone is expanded.

clone size: once; D gene: .; J gene: TRBJ1-5; V gene: TRBV18; CDR3 length: 13; CDR3 DNA: TGTGCCAGCTCACCTAGCGGAAATCAGCCCCAGCATTTT; CDR3 protein: CASSPSGNQPQHF
clone size: .; D gene: TRBD2; J gene: TRBJ2-3; V gene: TRBV10-3; CDR3 length: 16; CDR3 DNA: TGTGCCATCAGTGAGCGGCTAGCGGGGGGCACAGATACGCAGTATTTT; CDR3 protein: CAISERLAGGTDTQYF
clone size: .; D gene: .; J gene: TRBJ1-1; V gene: TRBV5-6; CDR3 length: 15; CDR3 DNA: TGTGCCAGCAGCCCAGACCCGGGATTGAACACTGAAGCTTTCTTT; CDR3 protein: CASSPDPGLNTEAFF
clone size: .; D gene: TRBD2; J gene: TRBJ2-3; V gene: TRBV6-5; CDR3 length: 15; CDR3 DNA: TGTGCCAGCAGTGGGACTAGCGGGGGGGCAGATACGCAGTATTTT; CDR3 protein: CASSGTSGGADTQYF
clone size: .; D gene: .; J gene: TRBJ2-7; V gene: TRBV6-5; CDR3 length: 12; CDR3 DNA: TGTGCCAGCAGTGGCCCCGCGGGGGAGCAGTACTTC; CDR3 protein: CASSGPAGEQYF
clone size: .; D gene: .; J gene: TRBJ2-1; V gene: TRBV19; CDR3 length: 15; CDR3 DNA: TGTGCCAGTAGTGTCGCGGGGAGCTCCTACAATGAGCAGTTCTTC; CDR3 protein: CASSVAGSSYNEQFF
clone size: .; D gene: .; J gene: TRBJ1-4; V gene: TRBV30; CDR3 length: 12; CDR3 DNA: TGTGCCTGGAGTCTGACTAGTGAAAAACTGTTTTTT; CDR3 protein: CAWSLTSEKLFF
clone size: .; D gene: TRBD2; J gene: TRBJ2-7; V gene: TRBV4-1; CDR3 length: 15; CDR3 DNA: TGCGCCAGCAGCCAAGGGACTAGCGGGGGGTACGAGCAGTACTTC; CDR3 protein: CASSQGTSGGYEQYF
clone size: .; D gene: TRBD1; J gene: TRBJ1-4; V gene: TRBV25-1; CDR3 length: 14; CDR3 DNA: TGTGCCAGCAGTGTCCGGGACAGTTCTGAAAAACTGTTTTTT; CDR3 protein: CASSVRDSSEKLFF
clone size: .; D gene: TRBD2; J gene: TRBJ2-7; V gene: TRBV2; CDR3 length: 15; CDR3 DNA: TGTGCCAGCAGAGTCAAGCGGGGGGGGCCCTACGAGCAGTACTTC; CDR3 protein: CASRVKRGGPYEQYF
clone size: .; D gene: .; J gene: TRBJ1-5; V gene: TRBV10-3; CDR3 length: 18; CDR3 DNA: TGTGCCATCAGTGAGTCGGGTCGTACGGGACTGACGAATCAGCCCCAGCATTTT; CDR3 protein: CAISESGRTGLTNQPQHF
clone size: .; D gene: .; J gene: TRBJ1-2; V gene: TRBV6-5; CDR3 length: 16; CDR3 DNA: TGTGCCAGCAGTTACTCGACAGAACCTCTAAACTATGGCTACACCTTC; CDR3 protein: CASSYSTEPLNYGYTF
clone size: .; D gene: .; J gene: TRBJ1-2; V gene: TRBV4-3; CDR3 length: 13; CDR3 DNA: TGCGCCAGCAGCCAAGACGGAGTGGATGGCTACACCTTC; CDR3 protein: CASSQDGVDGYTF
clone size: .; D gene: TRBD2; J gene: TRBJ2-7; V gene: TRBV19; CDR3 length: 14; CDR3 DNA: TGTGCCAGTAGACTAGCGGGAGGGCCTTCCGAGCAGTACTTC; CDR3 protein: CASRLAGGPSEQYF
clone size: once; D gene: TRBD1; J gene: TRBJ1-1; V gene: TRBV9; CDR3 length: 14; CDR3 DNA: TGTGCCAGCAGCGTTGGGACAGGAAACACTGAAGCTTTCTTT; CDR3 protein: CASSVGTGNTEAFF
clone size: .; D gene: .; J gene: TRBJ2-1; V gene: TRBV9; CDR3 length: 13; CDR3 DNA: TGTGCCAGCAGCGTAGGAGGAAACAATGAGCAGTTCTTC; CDR3 protein: CASSVGGNNEQFF
clone size: .; D gene: TRBD1; J gene: TRBJ1-5; V gene: TRBV5-8; CDR3 length: 16; CDR3 DNA: TGTGCCAGCAGTTGGGACAGCAGATTTAGCAATCAGCCCCAGCATTTT; CDR3 protein: CASSWDSRFSNQPQHF
clone size: .; D gene: TRBD2; J gene: TRBJ2-7; V gene: TRBV2; CDR3 length: 15; CDR3 DNA: TGTGCCAGCAGGGGACTAGCGGGGAGGCAAGACGAGCAGTACTTC; CDR3 protein: CASRGLAGRQDEQYF
clone size: .; D gene: .; J gene: TRBJ1-2; V gene: TRBV5-6; CDR3 length: 14; CDR3 DNA: TGTGCCAGCAGTTCCGACACGATGAACTATGGCTACACCTTC; CDR3 protein: CASSSDTMNYGYTF
clone size: .; D gene: .; J gene: TRBJ2-5; V gene: TRBV11-3; CDR3 length: 15; CDR3 DNA: TGTGCCAGCAGCTCCGGCGGAGGTCCGGGGGAGACCCAGTACTTC; CDR3 protein: CASSSGGGPGETQYF
clone size: once; D gene: .; J gene: TRBJ2-7; V gene: TRBV7-9; CDR3 length: 16; CDR3 DNA: TGTGCCAGCAGCTTAGCTTTACAGGGAGTCCTCCACGAGCAGTACTTC; CDR3 protein: CASSLALQGVLHEQYF
clone size: .; D gene: TRBD1; J gene: TRBJ2-2; V gene: TRBV18; CDR3 length: 16; CDR3 DNA: TGTGCCAGCTCACCCCAGACAGGGGGTATCGCCGGGGAGCTGTTTTTT; CDR3 protein: CASSPQTGGIAGELFF
clone size: .; D gene: TRBD2; J gene: TRBJ2-7; V gene: TRBV6-5; CDR3 length: 12; CDR3 DNA: TGTGCCAGCAGAGGAGCGGGGCGGGAGCAGTACTTC; CDR3 protein: CASRGAGREQYF
clone size: .; D gene: .; J gene: TRBJ2-7; V gene: TRBV7-2; CDR3 length: 15; CDR3 DNA: TGTGCCAGCAGCTTAGTAGACCAGGGAAGAGACGAGCAGTACTTC; CDR3 protein: CASSLVDQGRDEQYF
clone size: .; D gene: TRBD1; J gene: TRBJ2-7; V gene: TRBV9; CDR3 length: 14; CDR3 DNA: TGTGCCAGCAGCCGGGACAGAAATCCCTACGAGCAGTACTTC; CDR3 protein: CASSRDRNPYEQYF
clone size: .; D gene: TRBD2; J gene: TRBJ2-7; V gene: TRBV19; CDR3 length: 14; CDR3 DNA: TGTGCCAGTAGTCCCCAGGGAGGGTTGGACGAGCAGTACTTC; CDR3 protein: CASSPQGGLDEQYF
clone size: .; D gene: TRBD2; J gene: TRBJ2-5; V gene: TRBV28; CDR3 length: 15; CDR3 DNA: TGTGCCAGCAGTTCAGAACTAGCGGGGCAAGAGACCCAGTACTTC; CDR3 protein: CASSSELAGQETQYF
clone size: .; D gene: .; J gene: TRBJ1-1; V gene: TRBV2; CDR3 length: 15; CDR3 DNA: TGTGCCAGCAGTGAATCCGTACAGGGGAACACTGAAGCTTTCTTT; CDR3 protein: CASSESVQGNTEAFF
clone size: .; D gene: TRBD1; J gene: TRBJ2-5; V gene: TRBV9; CDR3 length: 14; CDR3 DNA: TGTGCCAGCAGCGCCGAGGGACAGGGGAGGACCCAGTACTTC; CDR3 protein: CASSAEGQGRTQYF
clone size: .; D gene: .; J gene: TRBJ2-2; V gene: TRBV27; CDR3 length: 17; CDR3 DNA: TGTGCCAGCAGTTTAGGGTCAGGAAGACACCCCCCCGGGGAGCTGTTTTTT; CDR3 protein: CASSLGSGRHPPGELFF
clone size: .; D gene: TRBD1; J gene: TRBJ1-3; V gene: TRBV13; CDR3 length: 14; CDR3 DNA: TGTGCCAGCAAGGAGTTGACAGGGGGAAACACCATATATTTT; CDR3 protein: CASKELTGGNTIYF
clone size: .; D gene: .; J gene: TRBJ2-7; V gene: TRBV7-2; CDR3 length: 12; CDR3 DNA: TGTGCCAGCAGCCCCCCCACCTACGAGCAGTACTTC; CDR3 protein: CASSPPTYEQYF
clone size: .; D gene: TRBD1; J gene: TRBJ1-1; V gene: TRBV29-1; CDR3 length: 13; CDR3 DNA: TGCAGCGTTGGGGGACAGGGGTGGACTGAAGCTTTCTTT; CDR3 protein: CSVGGQGWTEAFF
clone size: .; D gene: .; J gene: TRBJ2-7; V gene: TRBV5-4; CDR3 length: 14; CDR3 DNA: TGTGCCAGCAGCGGATCAGGTAGCTCCTACGAGCAGTACTTC; CDR3 protein: CASSGSGSSYEQYF
clone size: .; D gene: .; J gene: TRBJ1-1; V gene: TRBV19; CDR3 length: 12; CDR3 DNA: TGTGCCAGTGTTCAGGGGTACACTGAAGCTTTCTTT; CDR3 protein: CASVQGYTEAFF
clone size: once; D gene: .; J gene: TRBJ2-2; V gene: TRBV10-3; CDR3 length: 14; CDR3 DNA: TGTGCCATCGGTGGGCCCAAAAACACCGGGGAGCTGTTTTTT; CDR3 protein: CAIGGPKNTGELFF
clone size: .; D gene: .; J gene: TRBJ2-7; V gene: TRBV2; CDR3 length: 15; CDR3 DNA: TGTGCCAGCGGCGAGGGTGGGAGTGGTTCCTACGAGCAGTACTTC; CDR3 protein: CASGEGGSGSYEQYF
clone size: .; D gene: TRBD1; J gene: TRBJ2-3; V gene: TRBV7-2; CDR3 length: 15; CDR3 DNA: TGTGCCAGCAGACTGGGACAGGGTAGCACAGATACGCAGTATTTT; CDR3 protein: CASRLGQGSTDTQYF
clone size: .; D gene: .; J gene: TRBJ2-5; V gene: TRBV9; CDR3 length: 17; CDR3 DNA: TGTGCCAGCAGCGTCGGGGGTGAGGGTCGGTACCAAGAGACCCAGTACTTC; CDR3 protein: CASSVGGEGRYQETQYF
clone size: .; D gene: TRBD1; J gene: TRBJ2-7; V gene: TRBV28; CDR3 length: 15; CDR3 DNA: TGTGCCAGCAGGCCTCCTACAGGGGCCGCCTACGAGCAGTACTTC; CDR3 protein: CASRPPTGAAYEQYF
clone size: .; D gene: .; J gene: TRBJ2-1; V gene: TRBV6-1; CDR3 length: 15; CDR3 DNA: TGTGCCAGCAGGAGAGCCGCCTCTTCCTACAATGAGCAGTTCTTC; CDR3 protein: CASRRAASSYNEQFF
clone size: .; D gene: .; J gene: TRBJ1-4; V gene: TRBV19; CDR3 length: 14; CDR3 DNA: TGTGCCAGTAGTAGCGGGACTTCTGGTGAAAAACTGTTTTTT; CDR3 protein: CASSSGTSGEKLFF
clone size: .; D gene: TRBD1; J gene: TRBJ1-2; V gene: TRBV13; CDR3 length: 15; CDR3 DNA: TGTGCCAGCAGATCCGGGACAGGGGGTAACTATGGCTACACCTTC; CDR3 protein: CASRSGTGGNYGYTF
clone size: .; D gene: TRBD1; J gene: TRBJ1-2; V gene: TRBV5-4; CDR3 length: 16; CDR3 DNA: TGTGCCAGCAGCTTGGGGGGGACAGGGTCTCTCTCTGGCTACACCTTC; CDR3 protein: CASSLGGTGSLSGYTF